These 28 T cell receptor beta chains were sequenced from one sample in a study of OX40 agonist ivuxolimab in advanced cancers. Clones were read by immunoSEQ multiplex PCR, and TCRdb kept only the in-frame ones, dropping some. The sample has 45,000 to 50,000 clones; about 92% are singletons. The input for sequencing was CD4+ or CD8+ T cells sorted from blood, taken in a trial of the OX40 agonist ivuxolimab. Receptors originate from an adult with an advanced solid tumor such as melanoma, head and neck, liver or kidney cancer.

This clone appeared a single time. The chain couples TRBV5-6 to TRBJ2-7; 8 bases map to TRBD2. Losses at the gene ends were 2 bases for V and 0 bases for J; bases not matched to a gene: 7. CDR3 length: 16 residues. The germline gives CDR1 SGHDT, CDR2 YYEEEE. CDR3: CASSLTSGDPSYEQYF. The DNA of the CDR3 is TGTGCCAGCAGCTTAACTAGCGGAGACCCCTCCTACGAGCAGTACTTC.

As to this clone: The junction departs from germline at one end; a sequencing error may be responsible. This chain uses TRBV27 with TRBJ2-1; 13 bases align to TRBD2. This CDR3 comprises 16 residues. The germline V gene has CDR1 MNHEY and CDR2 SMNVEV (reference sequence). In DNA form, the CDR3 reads TGTGCCGGCAGTTCACTAGCGGGAGGGCCTAGGGTTGAGCAGTTCTTC. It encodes CAGSSLAGGPRVEQFF.

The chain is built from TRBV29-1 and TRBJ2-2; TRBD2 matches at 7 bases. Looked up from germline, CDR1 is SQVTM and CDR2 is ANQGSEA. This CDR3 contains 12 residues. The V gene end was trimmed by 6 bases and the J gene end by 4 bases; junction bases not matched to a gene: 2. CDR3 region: CSVGGSTGELFF. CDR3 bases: TGCAGCGTCGGGGGGAGCACCGGGGAGCTGTTTTTT.

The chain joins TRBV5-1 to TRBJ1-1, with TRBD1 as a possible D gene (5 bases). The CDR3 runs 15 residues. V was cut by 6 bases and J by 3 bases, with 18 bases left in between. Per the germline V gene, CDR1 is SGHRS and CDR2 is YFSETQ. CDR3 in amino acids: CASTPGGFGDTEAFF. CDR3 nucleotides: TGCGCCAGCACCCCGGGGGGTTTCGGCGACACTGAAGCTTTCTTT.

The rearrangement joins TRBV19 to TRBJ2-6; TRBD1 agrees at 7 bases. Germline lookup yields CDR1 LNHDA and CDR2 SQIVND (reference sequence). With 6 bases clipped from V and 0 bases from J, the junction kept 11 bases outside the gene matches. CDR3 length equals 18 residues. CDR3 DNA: TGTGCCAGTAGCGACGGACAGGAATCGTTCTCTGGGGCCAACGTCCTGACTTTC. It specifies CASSDGQESFSGANVLTF.

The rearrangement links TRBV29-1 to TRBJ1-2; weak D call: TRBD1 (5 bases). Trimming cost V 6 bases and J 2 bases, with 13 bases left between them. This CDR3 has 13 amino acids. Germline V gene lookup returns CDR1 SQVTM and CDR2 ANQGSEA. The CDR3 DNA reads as TGCAGCGTGGGGATGGGGGACAACTATGGCTACACCTTC. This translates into CSVGMGDNYGYTF. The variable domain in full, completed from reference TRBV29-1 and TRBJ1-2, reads SAVISQKPSRDICQRGTSLTIQCQVDSQVTMMFWYRQQPGQSLTLIATANQGSEATYESGFVIDKFPISRPNLTFSTLTVSNMSPEDSSIYLCSVGMGDNYGYTFGSGTRLTVV.

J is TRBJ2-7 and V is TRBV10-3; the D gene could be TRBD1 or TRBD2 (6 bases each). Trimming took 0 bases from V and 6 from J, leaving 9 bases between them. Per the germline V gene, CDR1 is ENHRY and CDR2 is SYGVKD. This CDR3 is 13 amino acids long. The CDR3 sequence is CAISESGGREQYV. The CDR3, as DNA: TGTGCCATCAGTGAGTCAGGGGGGCGCGAGCAGTACGTC.

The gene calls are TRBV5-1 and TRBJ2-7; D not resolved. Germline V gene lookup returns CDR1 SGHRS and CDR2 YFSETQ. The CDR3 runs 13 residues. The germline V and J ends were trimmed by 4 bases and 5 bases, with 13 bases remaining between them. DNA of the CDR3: TGCGCCAGCAGCGAACTGGGGTCCCACGAGCAGTACTTC. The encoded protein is CASSELGSHEQYF.

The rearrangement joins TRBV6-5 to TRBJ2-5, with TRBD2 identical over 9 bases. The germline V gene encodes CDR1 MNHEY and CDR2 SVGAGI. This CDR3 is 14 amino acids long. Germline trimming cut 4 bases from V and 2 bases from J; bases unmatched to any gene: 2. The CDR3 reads CASSFTSGQETQYF. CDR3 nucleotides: TGTGCCAGCAGTTTCACTAGCGGGCAAGAGACCCAGTACTTC.

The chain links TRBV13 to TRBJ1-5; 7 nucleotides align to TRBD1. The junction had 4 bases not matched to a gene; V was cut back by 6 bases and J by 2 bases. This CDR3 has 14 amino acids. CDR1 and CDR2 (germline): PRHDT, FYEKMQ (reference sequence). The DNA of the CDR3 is TGTGCCAGCAGTTCAGGGGGGGGCAATCAGCCCCAGCATTTT. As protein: CASSSGGGNQPQHF.

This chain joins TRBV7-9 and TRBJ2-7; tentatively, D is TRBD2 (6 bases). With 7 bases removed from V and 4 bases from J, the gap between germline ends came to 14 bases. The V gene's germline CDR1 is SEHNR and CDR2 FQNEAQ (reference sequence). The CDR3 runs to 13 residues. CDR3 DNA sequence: TGTGCCAGCACCAACCGGGGGAGTTACGAGCAGTACTTC. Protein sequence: CASTNRGSYEQYF.

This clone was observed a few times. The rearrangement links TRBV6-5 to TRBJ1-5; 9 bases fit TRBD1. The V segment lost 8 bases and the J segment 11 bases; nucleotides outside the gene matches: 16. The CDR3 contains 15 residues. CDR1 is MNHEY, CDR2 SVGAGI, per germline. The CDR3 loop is CASGSRDRAQWAQHF. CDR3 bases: TGTGCCAGCGGAAGCCGGGACAGGGCCCAATGGGCCCAGCATTTT.

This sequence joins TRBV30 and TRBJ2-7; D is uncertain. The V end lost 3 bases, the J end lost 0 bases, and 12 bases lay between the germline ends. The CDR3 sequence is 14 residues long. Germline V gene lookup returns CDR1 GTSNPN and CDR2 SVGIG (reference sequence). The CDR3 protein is CAWRSPDLSYEQYF. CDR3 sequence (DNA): TGTGCCTGGAGAAGCCCAGATCTCTCCTACGAGCAGTACTTC.

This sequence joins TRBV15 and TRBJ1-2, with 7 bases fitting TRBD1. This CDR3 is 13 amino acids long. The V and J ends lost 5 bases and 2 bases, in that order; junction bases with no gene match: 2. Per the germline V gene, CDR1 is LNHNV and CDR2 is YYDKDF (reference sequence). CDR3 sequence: CATSLTGNYGYTF. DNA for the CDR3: TGTGCCACCAGCTTGACAGGGAACTATGGCTACACCTTC.

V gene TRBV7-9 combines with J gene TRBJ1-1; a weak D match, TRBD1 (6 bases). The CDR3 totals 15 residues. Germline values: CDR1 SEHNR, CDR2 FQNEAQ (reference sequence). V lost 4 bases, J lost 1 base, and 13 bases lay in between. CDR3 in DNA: TGTGCCAGCAGCTACACAACAGGGAAGAACACTGAAGCTTTCTTT. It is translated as CASSYTTGKNTEAFF.

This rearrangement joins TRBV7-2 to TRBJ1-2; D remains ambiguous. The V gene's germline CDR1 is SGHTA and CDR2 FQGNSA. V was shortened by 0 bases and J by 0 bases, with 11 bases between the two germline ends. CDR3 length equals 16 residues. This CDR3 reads CASSLAVVISNYGYTF. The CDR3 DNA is TGTGCCAGCAGCTTAGCGGTAGTCATCTCTAACTATGGCTACACCTTC.

CDR3 DNA: TGTGCCAGCAGTTACTCTGCCCCAGGCGAGCAGTACTTC. Translating gives CASSYSAPGEQYF. The J gene is TRBJ2-7, the V gene TRBV6-5; D is unclear. Germline lookup yields CDR1 MNHEY and CDR2 SVGAGI. V lost 0 bases to trimming and J lost 6 bases, with 9 bases between them. The CDR3 contains 13 residues.

The CDR3 here is CASSPQLGGGNQPQHF. For the CDR3, the DNA is TGCGCCAGCAGCCCCCAGCTTGGGGGGGGCAATCAGCCCCAGCATTTT. The chain links TRBV4-1 to TRBJ1-5; the D gene is possibly TRBD1 (5 bases). Germline CDR1 and CDR2: MGHRA and YSYEKL. The CDR3 loop spans 16 amino acids. Trimming shortened V by 4 bases and J by 2 bases, and 15 bases separated the two germline ends.

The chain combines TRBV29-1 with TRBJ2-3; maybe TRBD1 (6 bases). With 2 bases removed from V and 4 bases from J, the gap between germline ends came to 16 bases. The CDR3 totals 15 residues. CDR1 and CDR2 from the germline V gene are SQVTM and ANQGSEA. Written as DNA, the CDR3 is TGCAGCGTTGAAAAGGCAACAGGGTGGGCAGATACGCAGTATTTT. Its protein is CSVEKATGWADTQYF.

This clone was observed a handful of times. The CDR3 region is CASSVDGMGSGNTIYF. The CDR3 nucleotides read TGTGCCAGCAGCGTAGATGGGATGGGGTCTGGAAACACCATATATTTT. This chain connects TRBV9 to TRBJ1-3; D gene ambiguous. Germline CDR1 reads SGDLS; CDR2 reads YYNGEE. V was trimmed by 0 bases and J by 1 base, leaving 11 bases between them. The CDR3 is 16 amino acids.

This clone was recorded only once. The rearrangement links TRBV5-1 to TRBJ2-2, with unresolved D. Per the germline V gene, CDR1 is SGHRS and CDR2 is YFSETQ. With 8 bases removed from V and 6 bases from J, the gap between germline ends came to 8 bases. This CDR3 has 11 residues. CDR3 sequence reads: CASIEAGELFF. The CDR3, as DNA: TGCGCCAGTATCGAAGCCGGGGAGCTGTTTTTT.

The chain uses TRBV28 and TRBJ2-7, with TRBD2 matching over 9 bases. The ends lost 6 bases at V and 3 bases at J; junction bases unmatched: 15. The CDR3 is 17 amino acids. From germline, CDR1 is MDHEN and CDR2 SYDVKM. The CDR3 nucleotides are TGTGCCAGCAGCTTACCACTACTAGCGGGTGCCCTCTACGAGCAGTACTTC. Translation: CASSLPLLAGALYEQYF.

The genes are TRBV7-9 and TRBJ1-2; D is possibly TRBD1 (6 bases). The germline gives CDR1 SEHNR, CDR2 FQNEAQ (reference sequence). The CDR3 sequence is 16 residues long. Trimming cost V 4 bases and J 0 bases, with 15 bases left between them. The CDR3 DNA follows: TGTGCCAGCAGCTCCTACAGGGACGCTCCTAACTATGGCTACACCTTC. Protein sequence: CASSSYRDAPNYGYTF.

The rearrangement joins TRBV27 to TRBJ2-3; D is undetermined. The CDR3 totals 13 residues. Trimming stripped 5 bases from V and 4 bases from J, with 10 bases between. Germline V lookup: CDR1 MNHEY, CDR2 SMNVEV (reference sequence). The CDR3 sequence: CASSPHEADTQYF. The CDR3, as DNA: TGTGCCAGCAGTCCCCACGAGGCAGATACGCAGTATTTT.

CDR3 residues: CASSLYGTGILAKNIQYF. CDR3 in DNA: TGTGCCAGCAGCTTATACGGGACAGGAATACTAGCCAAAAACATTCAGTACTTC. This sequence joins TRBV7-9 and TRBJ2-4, with 8 positions matching TRBD1. Germline V gene sequence: CDR1 SEHNR, CDR2 FQNEAQ (reference sequence). The CDR3 has 18 amino acids. J lost 0 bases, V lost 2 bases, and 9 bases had no gene match.

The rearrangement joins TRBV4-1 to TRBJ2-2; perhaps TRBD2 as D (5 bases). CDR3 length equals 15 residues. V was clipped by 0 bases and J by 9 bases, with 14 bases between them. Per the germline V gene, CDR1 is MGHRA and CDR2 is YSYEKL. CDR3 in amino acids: CASSQERGSPRELFF. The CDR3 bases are TGCGCCAGCAGCCAAGAGAGAGGGAGCCCCCGGGAGCTGTTTTTT.

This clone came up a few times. In nucleotides, the CDR3 is TGTGCCTGGACCCTGGGACCCTCTCGCTATGGCTACACCTTC. Translated, it gives CAWTLGPSRYGYTF. The chain combines TRBV30 with TRBJ1-2; D is perhaps TRBD1 (5 bases). The CDR3 loop spans 14 amino acids. V lost 4 bases, J lost 4 bases, and 16 bases lay in between. Germline values: CDR1 GTSNPN, CDR2 SVGIG (reference sequence).

CDR3 sequence reads: CASSLSLWQGAGEQYF. For the CDR3, the DNA is TGTGCCAGCAGTTTATCCTTATGGCAGGGGGCTGGGGAGCAGTACTTC. V is TRBV28 and J is TRBJ2-7, with 8 bases lining up with TRBD1. The CDR3 covers 16 residues. Germline loops: CDR1 MDHEN, CDR2 SYDVKM. V shed 1 base, J shed 7 bases, and the junction held 12 bases outside the gene matches.